The rows below give T cell receptor beta chains drawn from one sample of a study of shared clonotypes between healthy human individuals. Profiled with immunoSEQ multiplex PCR; TCRdb holds only in-frame clones, not every one. Among about 2.1 million clones listed, just under 95% were seen once. The sequenced sample consisted of naive CD8+ T cells from PBMCs. These receptor sequences come from a man aged 18 to 29 in good health. Some clones in this sample may be carry-over from other donors' samples. CDR3s include the opening cysteine and the closing phenylalanine or tryptophan. The D gene is left open where the match is weak. Clone sizes are given selectively: once, few, many, or a class where the clone is expanded.

j_call clone_size d_call v_call cdr3_nt cdr3_aa
TRBJ2-5 . . TRBV5-5 TGTGCCAGCAGCTCGGGGTGGGTCGGAAAAGAGACCCAGTACTTC CASSSGWVGKETQYF
TRBJ1-1 . . TRBV7-2 TGTGCCAGCAGCCCTCGGACCGCCTTGGGGACTGAAGCTTTCTTT CASSPRTALGTEAFF
TRBJ2-1 . TRBD2 TRBV7-9 TGTGCCAGCAGCTTATTCCGGGGAGGGATTTACAATGAGCAGTTCTTC CASSLFRGGIYNEQFF
TRBJ1-3 . . TRBV27 TGTGCCAGCAGTTTATCGGCTTGGGTAGACACCATATATTTT CASSLSAWVDTIYF
TRBJ1-1 few TRBD1 TRBV30 TGTGCCTGGAGTGTACCGGGACAGGGGGTAGACACTGAAGCTTTCTTT CAWSVPGQGVDTEAFF
TRBJ2-5 . TRBD2 TRBV27 TGTGCCAGCAGTTCCCGTAAAGGACTAGCGGGAGTAGAGACCCAGTACTTC CASSSRKGLAGVETQYF
TRBJ2-1 . . TRBV10-1 TGCGCCAGCAACAGGTTCCCTGGGAATGAGCAGTTCTTC CASNRFPGNEQFF
TRBJ2-2 . . TRBV5-4 TGTGCCAGCAGCTTTTGGGCGTCGGGTCCTGAGCTGTTTTTT CASSFWASGPELFF
TRBJ1-5 . . TRBV19 TGTGCCAGTAGTATACGGGACCGAAATCAGCCCCAGCATTTT CASSIRDRNQPQHF
TRBJ2-7 . . TRBV19 TGTGCCAGTAGTGTTTTATGGGGGGAGACCTACGAGCAGTACTTC CASSVLWGETYEQYF
TRBJ2-7 . . TRBV27 TGTGCCAGCAGTTATCGGGAAGCCTACGAGCAGTACTTC CASSYREAYEQYF
TRBJ2-4 . TRBD2 TRBV9 TGTGCCAGCAGCCCGGCGGGGGAAAAAAACATTCAGTACTTC CASSPAGEKNIQYF
TRBJ2-2 once . TRBV27 TGTGCCAGCAGTTGGCGGGGCACCGGGGAGCTGTTTTTT CASSWRGTGELFF
TRBJ2-7 . . TRBV6-6 TGTGCCAGCAGTTACACAGGCGGATCCTACGAGCAGTACTTC CASSYTGGSYEQYF
TRBJ2-7 . . TRBV19 TGTGCCAGTAGTCCCCAGAATTCCTACGAGCAGTACTTC CASSPQNSYEQYF
TRBJ1-2 . TRBD1 TRBV2 TGTGCCAGCATTTCAGGGGGCTTGGATGGCTACACCTTC CASISGGLDGYTF
TRBJ2-7 . TRBD1 TRBV5-6 TGTGCCAGCAGCTCTGATCTCCCGGGACAGGGCCTGGGCGAGCAGTACTTC CASSSDLPGQGLGEQYF
TRBJ1-2 . TRBD1 TRBV6-5 TGTGCCAGCACCCAATCCCTCAGGGGGCTCTATGGCTACACCTTC CASTQSLRGLYGYTF
TRBJ1-4 . TRBD1 TRBV6-5 TGTGCCAGCAGTTACCAGGGGGTCAGCGATGAAAAACTGTTTTTT CASSYQGVSDEKLFF
TRBJ2-1 . . TRBV12-5 TGTGCTAGTGGTTCGACAGCCACCCTAAGAAATGAGCAGTTCTTC CASGSTATLRNEQFF
TRBJ2-7 once . TRBV27 TGTGCCAGCAGTTCCACCTTCTACGAGCAGTACTTC CASSSTFYEQYF
TRBJ2-3 . . TRBV7-8 TGTGCCAGCAGCTTCGTCGGCGATGGGCCAGATACGCAGTATTTT CASSFVGDGPDTQYF
TRBJ2-3 . . TRBV7-9 TGTGCCAGCAGCTTAGCCCCCGCAGATACGCAGTATTTT CASSLAPADTQYF
TRBJ2-7 . TRBD2 TRBV27 TGTGCCAGCAGTTTCGGGACTAGCGGTTACGAGCAGTACTTC CASSFGTSGYEQYF
TRBJ2-1 . . TRBV28 TGTGCCAGCAGTTTGGGAGAGGGGATTGAGCAGTTCTTC CASSLGEGIEQFF
TRBJ2-7 once TRBD2 TRBV28 TGTGCCAGCAGTCTCCCGCTGTGGGCGGGAGGACCACTCTACGAGCAGTACTTC CASSLPLWAGGPLYEQYF